What follows are 24 T cell receptor beta chains derived from one specimen sequenced in a study of cytomegalovirus exposure and HLA in healthy donors. Both 60 Vbeta primers and 13 Jbeta primers went into the PCR. Generated by immunoSEQ multiplex PCR, the TCRdb table keeps only in-frame clones and is missing some. The sample lists 100,000 to 150,000 clones; approximately 82% were seen once. Sequences were obtained from PBMCs. The receptors derive from a man aged 50 or older in good health and CMV-seronegative.

The count of this clone is one. The CDR3 bases are TGCGCCAGCAGCTGGACAGGGATCGGGTATAATTCACCCCTCCACTTT. Its protein product is CASSWTGIGYNSPLHF. The V and J genes are TRBV5-1 and TRBJ1-6; TRBD1 agrees at 8 bases. V shed 3 bases and J 4 bases; nucleotides not matched to a gene: 6. The CDR3 length is 16 residues. Germline CDR1 reads SGHRS; CDR2 reads YFSETQ.

This clone has more than one count but fewer than ten. The V and J genes are TRBV5-1 and TRBJ2-3; maybe TRBD1 (6 bases). Deletions cut 5 bases from V and 6 bases from J, with 16 bases between. Germline CDR1 reads SGHRS; CDR2 reads YFSETQ. The CDR3 is made up of 14 amino acids. The CDR3 spells CASRRQAPRDTQYF. The CDR3 DNA reads as TGCGCCAGCAGGCGACAGGCCCCCAGGGATACGCAGTATTTT.

This clone was found a few times. The rearrangement joins TRBV7-2 to TRBJ2-5; 7 positions agree with TRBD2. The CDR3 is 14 amino acids. Germline V gene lookup returns CDR1 SGHTA and CDR2 FQGNSA. The J segment lost 5 bases and the V segment lost 5 bases, leaving 8 bases of the junction unmatched. CDR3 in DNA: TGTGCCAGCAGCCAATGGACTAGACTGGAGACCCAGTACTTC. Amino acid sequence: CASSQWTRLETQYF.

CDR3 nucleotides: TGTGCCAGTAGTATGGGCCAGGGGAATGAGCAGTTCTTC. It is translated as CASSMGQGNEQFF. This chain links TRBV19 with TRBJ2-1; TRBD1 is a possible D gene (6 bases). CDR3 length: 13 amino acids. The germline V gene encodes CDR1 LNHDA and CDR2 SQIVND (reference sequence). The V end lost 3 bases, the J end lost 7 bases, and 10 bases lay between the germline ends.

The chain links TRBV5-1 to TRBJ1-2, with TRBD1 matching over 8 bases. V shed 3 bases and J 4 bases; nucleotides not matched to a gene: 11. Germline values: CDR1 SGHRS, CDR2 YFSETQ. The CDR3 extends over 16 amino acids. CDR3 protein: CASSYGWTGTVYGYTF. DNA for the CDR3: TGCGCCAGCAGCTATGGATGGACAGGGACGGTCTATGGCTACACCTTC.

This rearrangement joins TRBV30 to TRBJ1-2; TRBD1 agrees at 8 bases. Germline CDR1 and CDR2: GTSNPN and SVGIG (reference sequence). The CDR3 is 14 amino acids. V was pared by 4 bases and J by 1 base, with 5 bases of the junction left unmatched. This chain's CDR3 is CAWTAGGFNYGYTF. The CDR3, as DNA: TGTGCCTGGACGGCAGGGGGCTTTAACTATGGCTACACCTTC. Supplemented by reference TRBV30 and TRBJ1-2, the full variable domain reads SQTIHQWPATLVQPVGSPLSLECTVEGTSNPNLYWYRQAAGRGLQLLFYSVGIGQISSEVPQNLSASRPQDRQFILSSKKLLLSDSGFYLCAWTAGGFNYGYTFGSGTRLTVV.

This chain connects TRBV9 to TRBJ2-5; 8 positions match TRBD1. The V gene end was trimmed by 2 bases and the J gene end by 4 bases; junction bases not matched to a gene: 7. The CDR3 has 15 amino acids. The V gene's germline CDR1 is SGDLS and CDR2 YYNGEE. The CDR3 is CASSVGGQVLETQYF. DNA for the CDR3: TGTGCCAGCAGCGTGGGGGGACAGGTCCTAGAGACCCAGTACTTC.

The chain has TRBV18 and TRBJ2-5, with 11 bases fitting TRBD2. The DNA end is more similar to TRBJ2-7, so the J call may be wrong. CDR3 length: 16 residues. The germline gives CDR1 KGHSH, CDR2 LQKENI. Written as DNA, the CDR3 is TGTGCCAGCTCACCACGGCTAGCGGGGGGCCCCCTCGAGCAGTACTTC. Amino acid sequence: CASSPRLAGGPLEQYF.

The rearrangement links TRBV13 to TRBJ2-5, with 8 bases fitting TRBD2. With V trimmed by 2 bases and J by 5 bases, 16 bases remained unmatched. The germline gives CDR1 PRHDT, CDR2 FYEKMQ (reference sequence). This CDR3 has 18 amino acids. The CDR3 spells CASSLTGGRVGLEETQYF. As DNA, the CDR3 is TGTGCCAGCAGCTTAACGGGGGGGCGGGTAGGGCTCGAGGAGACCCAGTACTTC.

The chain employs TRBV27 and TRBJ1-6, with TRBD1 matching 7 bases. Germline V CDR1 and CDR2: MNHEY, SMNVEV (reference sequence). The CDR3 length is 17 residues. Unmatched junction bases numbered 11, after V lost 3 bases and J lost 6 bases. CDR3 sequence (DNA): TGTGCCAGCAGTTTCGAATTTTCCGGGACAGCTAATTCACCCCTCCACTTT. It specifies CASSFEFSGTANSPLHF.

The chain carries TRBV6-5 and TRBJ2-5; D might be TRBD1 (5 bases). The germline V and J ends were trimmed by 1 base and 4 bases, with 13 bases remaining between them. Germline loops: CDR1 MNHEY, CDR2 SVGAGI. The CDR3 consists of 15 residues. The CDR3 reads CASSYFSGRGETQYF. DNA of the CDR3: TGTGCCAGCAGTTACTTTTCCGGTAGGGGAGAGACCCAGTACTTC.

J is TRBJ2-5 and V is TRBV9; TRBD2 matches 10 bases. The V gene's germline CDR1 is SGDLS and CDR2 YYNGEE. The CDR3 totals 16 residues. The V gene end was trimmed by 1 base and the J gene end by 1 base; junction bases not matched to a gene: 4. CDR3 loop: CASSVSTSGLQETQYF. The CDR3 DNA sequence: TGTGCCAGCAGCGTATCGACTAGCGGGCTCCAAGAGACCCAGTACTTC.

V gene TRBV9 combines with J gene TRBJ2-7, with a tentative D call TRBD1 (6 bases). From germline, CDR1 is SGDLS and CDR2 YYNGEE. The CDR3 sequence is 13 residues long. The ends were cut back, 2 bases at V and 1 base at J, with 7 bases in the middle. CDR3 DNA: TGTGCCAGCAGCGTGGACAGTTCCTACGAGCAGTACTTC. It specifies CASSVDSSYEQYF.

On this clone itself: The junction does not match germline at one end; this may be a read error. This sample also contains other DNA sequences that code for the same CDR3. The J gene is TRBJ1-6, the V gene TRBV7-3; no clear D gene. The CDR3 sequence is 16 residues long. Germline V gives CDR1 SGHTA, CDR2 FQGTGA. The CDR3 coding sequence is TGTGCCAGCAGCTTAGCGGCCCCCTCCTATAATTCGCCCCTCCACTTT. This gives the protein CASSLAAPSYNSPLHF.

The gene calls are TRBV15 and TRBJ2-1; 9 bases map to TRBD2. V was pared by 5 bases and J by 9 bases, with 8 bases of the junction left unmatched. This CDR3 is built from 14 residues. Germline CDR1 and CDR2: LNHNV and YYDKDF (reference sequence). This CDR3 is CATSHRGGATEQFF. CDR3 DNA sequence: TGTGCCACCAGCCATCGCGGGGGGGCAACTGAGCAGTTCTTC.

This chain uses TRBV6-6 with TRBJ2-1; a possible D gene is TRBD2 (5 bases). The CDR3 runs to 14 residues. V lost 0 bases and J lost 3, with 6 bases in between. The V gene's germline CDR1 is MNHNY and CDR2 SVGAGI (reference sequence). Here the CDR3 reads CASSYSTNYNEQFF. The CDR3 coding sequence is TGTGCCAGCAGTTACTCGACTAACTACAATGAGCAGTTCTTC.

The chain carries TRBV7-3 and TRBJ2-1; 11 nucleotides match TRBD2. V was pared by 3 bases and J by 0 bases, with 4 bases of the junction left unmatched. The CDR3 runs to 17 residues. Germline-derived CDR1 and CDR2 are SGHTA and FQGTGA. The CDR3 nucleotides are TGTGCCAGCAGCTTCCCTAGCGGGGGGAGCTCCTACAATGAGCAGTTCTTC. Translation: CASSFPSGGSSYNEQFF.

V and J are TRBV9 and TRBJ2-7, with D possibly TRBD2 on 5 matching bases. Germline-derived CDR1 and CDR2 are SGDLS and YYNGEE. The germline V and J ends were trimmed by 0 bases and 2 bases, with 12 bases remaining between them. The CDR3 is 15 residues long. CDR3 sequence: CASSVVSGKPYEQYF. The CDR3 nucleotides read TGTGCCAGCAGCGTAGTGTCCGGGAAACCCTACGAGCAGTACTTC.

The chain joins TRBV2 to TRBJ2-3; weak D call: TRBD1 (6 bases). Germline lookup yields CDR1 SNHLY and CDR2 FYNNEI. Trimming took 0 bases from V and 2 from J, leaving 6 bases between them. The CDR3 sequence is 14 residues long. CDR3 DNA sequence: TGTGCCAGCAGTGAAGCGGGGGCCACAGATACGCAGTATTTT. Amino acids: CASSEAGATDTQYF.

A few counts support this clone. The V gene is TRBV9, the J gene TRBJ1-3; no reliable D call. The V end was cut by 0 bases, the J end by 2 bases, with 12 bases between. Germline V gene data show CDR1 as SGDLS and CDR2 as YYNGEE. The CDR3 is 16 residues long. The CDR3 loop reads CASSVAPSRAGNTIYF. Here the CDR3 DNA reads TGTGCCAGCAGCGTAGCTCCGTCCCGGGCTGGAAACACCATATATTTT.

The chain joins TRBV2 to TRBJ1-1, with TRBD1 matching 7 bases. The germline V gene has CDR1 SNHLY and CDR2 FYNNEI. The CDR3 covers 15 residues. The J segment lost 1 base and the V segment lost 8 bases, leaving 10 bases of the junction unmatched. The CDR3 loop is CASAGRGRGNTEAFF. The CDR3 region has the DNA TGTGCCAGCGCCGGGAGGGGGCGAGGGAACACTGAAGCTTTCTTT.

This clone was counted a few times. The chain is built from TRBV30 and TRBJ2-3, with D uncertain. The germline gives CDR1 GTSNPN, CDR2 SVGIG (reference sequence). The CDR3 has 15 amino acids. V was shortened by 0 bases and J by 0 bases, with 10 bases between the two germline ends. The CDR3 nucleotides read TGTGCCTGGAGTGTCGCGGCTTCTAGCACAGATACGCAGTATTTT. Its protein product is CAWSVAASSTDTQYF.

The chain has TRBV5-1 and TRBJ1-6; 8 nucleotides match TRBD1. The CDR3 is 17 residues long. Looked up from germline, CDR1 is SGHRS and CDR2 is YFSETQ. V dropped 0 bases and J dropped 6; count of bases not matched to a gene: 8. The CDR3 bases are TGCGCCAGCAGCTTGGGGCAGGGGGCGCGAGGTAATTCACCCCTCCACTTT. This gives the protein CASSLGQGARGNSPLHF.

The J gene is TRBJ2-5, the V gene TRBV4-3, with a possible D match to TRBD2 (6 bases). V lost 0 bases, J lost 5 bases, and 13 bases lay in between. CDR3 length: 15 residues. Germline V gene sequence: CDR1 LGHNA, CDR2 YSLEER. CDR3 sequence reads: CASSQDRTSYETQYF. The CDR3, as DNA: TGCGCCAGCAGCCAAGATAGAACTAGCTACGAGACCCAGTACTTC.